The next 24 T cell receptor beta chains were all read from a single sample in a study of control samples from healthy donors and cancer patients. The assay was immunoSEQ multiplex PCR, and TCRdb's table has in-frame clones only and misses some. The data show 150,000 to 200,000 clones, 90% seen once. The sample taken for sequencing was blood. These receptors all stem from a woman between 50 and 59 years old in good health.

The chain is built from TRBV7-3 and TRBJ1-6, with a possible D match to TRBD1 (6 bases). Germline V lookup: CDR1 SGHTA, CDR2 FQGTGA. Trimming removed 1 base at V and 8 bases at J, with 15 bases between. The CDR3 has 16 residues. In DNA form, the CDR3 reads TGTGCCAGCAGCTTAATTCCCGGACAGAGCCATTCACCCCTCCACTTT. This sequence encodes CASSLIPGQSHSPLHF.

The chain is built from TRBV5-1 and TRBJ2-7; TRBD1 aligns across 7 bases. This CDR3 is 15 amino acids long. Germline CDR1 reads SGHRS; CDR2 reads YFSETQ. The ends lost 2 bases at V and 0 bases at J; junction bases unmatched: 5. The CDR3 DNA reads as TGCGCCAGCAGCTTTTCCCGGGACAGCTCCTACGAGCAGTACTTC. Encoded protein: CASSFSRDSSYEQYF.

The chain recombines TRBV21-1 with TRBJ1-1. TRBV21-1 is shown as a pseudogene. The CDR3 contains 15 residues. The chain's CDR3 is CASSVIMDGGTEAFF. The CDR3 nucleotides are TGTGCCAGCAGCGTAATTATGGACGGAGGGACTGAAGCTTTCTTT.

The chain carries TRBV12-3 or TRBV12-4 and TRBJ2-5; D ambiguous. Trimming removed 3 bases at V and 1 base at J, with 6 bases between. The CDR3 has 13 residues. In DNA, the CDR3 is TGTGCCAGCAGTTTCTACAGCCAAGAGACCCAGTACTTC. Its protein is CASSFYSQETQYF.

This sequence joins TRBV27 and TRBJ2-2; TRBD2 matches 10 bases. CDR1 and CDR2 (germline): MNHEY, SMNVEV (reference sequence). The CDR3 is 16 residues long. V was clipped by 5 bases and J by 0 bases; unmatched bases: 3. The CDR3 region has the DNA TGTGCCAGCAGTAAACTAGCGGGGACGAACACCGGGGAGCTGTTTTTT. It specifies CASSKLAGTNTGELFF.

The rearrangement joins TRBV5-1 to TRBJ1-5; possible D gene TRBD1, 5 bases. CDR1 is SGHRS, CDR2 YFSETQ, per germline. The CDR3 runs 14 residues. V gave up 2 bases and J gave up 2 bases, with 8 bases separating them. The chain's CDR3 is CASSFGDRNQPQHF. In DNA form, the CDR3 reads TGCGCCAGCAGCTTTGGGGACCGCAATCAGCCCCAGCATTTT.

The chain has TRBV6-6 and TRBJ2-6; D may be TRBD1 (5 bases). The CDR3 loop spans 14 amino acids. The V gene's germline CDR1 is MNHNY and CDR2 SVGAGI (reference sequence). With 7 bases removed from V and 4 bases from J, the gap between germline ends came to 11 bases. The CDR3 DNA follows: TGTGCCAGCACCCAGGGAACCGGGGCCAACGTCCTGACTTTC. Its protein product is CASTQGTGANVLTF.

This chain uses TRBV2 with TRBJ2-3; D uncertain. This CDR3 has 12 amino acids. The V end lost 4 bases, the J end lost 5 bases, and 7 bases lay between the germline ends. Germline-derived CDR1 and CDR2 are SNHLY and FYNNEI. The CDR3 sequence: CASSVLVDTQYF. For the CDR3, the DNA is TGTGCCAGCAGTGTTCTGGTAGATACGCAGTATTTT.

This clone appeared a single time. The V gene is TRBV7-3, the J gene TRBJ2-7; 7 bases line up with TRBD1. This CDR3 is built from 13 residues. The V gene end was trimmed by 8 bases and the J gene end by 3 bases; junction bases not matched to a gene: 7. Germline CDR1 reads SGHTA; CDR2 reads FQGTGA. The CDR3 loop is CASGAPGGYEQYF. The DNA for the CDR3 is TGTGCCAGCGGGGCCCCAGGGGGCTACGAGCAGTACTTC.

This chain uses TRBV28 with TRBJ1-4; TRBD1 aligns across 7 bases. Looked up from germline, CDR1 is MDHEN and CDR2 is SYDVKM. The CDR3 consists of 18 residues. V shed 3 bases and J 13 bases; nucleotides not matched to a gene: 23. The CDR3 nucleotides are TGTGCCAGCAGTTTCAGCGATCCTTTGGGACAGCCCGAAATTGGACTGTTTTTT. Its protein product is CASSFSDPLGQPEIGLFF.

This clone has only a few counts. The V and J genes are TRBV9 and TRBJ1-4, with a tentative D call TRBD1 (6 bases). The CDR3 is made up of 18 amino acids. The V and J ends lost 0 bases and 0 bases respectively, with 15 bases between them. The germline gives CDR1 SGDLS, CDR2 YYNGEE. The CDR3 DNA follows: TGTGCCAGCAGCGTAGGGTTGGACAGTTCTGCAACTAATGAAAAACTGTTTTTT. Translation: CASSVGLDSSATNEKLFF.

The rearrangement links TRBV28 to TRBJ1-3; D unresolved. Germline V gene sequence: CDR1 MDHEN, CDR2 SYDVKM. This CDR3 has 15 amino acids. V shed 2 bases and J shed 1 base, with 9 bases lying between them. Here the CDR3 DNA reads TGTGCCAGCAGTTTAATCGGCCAGTCTGGAAACACCATATATTTT. This encodes CASSLIGQSGNTIYF. Combining the CDR3 with reference TRBV28 and TRBJ1-3 gives the whole variable domain DVKVTQSSRYLVKRTGEKVFLECVQDMDHENMFWYRQDPGLGLRLIYFSYDVKMKEKGDIPEGYSVSREKKERFSLILESASTNQTSMYLCASSLIGQSGNTIYFGEGSWLTVV.

In its sample, this clone was seen once. V usage is TRBV19 and J usage is TRBJ1-4; D uncertain. This CDR3 has 14 residues. V was cut by 6 bases and J by 4 bases, with 12 bases left in between. From germline, CDR1 is LNHDA and CDR2 SQIVND (reference sequence). The CDR3 region is CASRSGRRNEKLFF. CDR3 bases: TGTGCCAGTAGGAGTGGACGGCGTAATGAAAAACTGTTTTTT.

CDR3 in amino acids: CSASVREVGEQFF. DNA for the CDR3: TGCAGTGCTAGTGTGCGGGAGGTAGGGGAGCAGTTCTTC. This chain joins TRBV20-1 and TRBJ2-1; TRBD2 aligns across 8 bases. Germline CDR1 and CDR2: DFQATT and SNEGSKA (reference sequence). The CDR3 has 13 residues. V lost 3 bases and J lost 10; bases outside the gene matches: 8.

The rearrangement links TRBV12-3 or TRBV12-4 to TRBJ1-1; D unclear. This CDR3 region has 11 residues. Trimming removed 0 bases at V and 10 bases at J, with 6 bases between. The CDR3 here is CASSLASTAFF. CDR3 DNA sequence: TGTGCCAGCAGTTTAGCGTCCACAGCTTTCTTT.

The V call is TRBV27, the J call TRBJ2-7, with D possibly called TRBD1 or TRBD2 (6 bases each). Germline-derived CDR1 and CDR2 are MNHEY and SMNVEV (reference sequence). V lost 2 bases, J lost 0 bases, and 14 bases lay in between. This CDR3 region has 16 residues. Here the CDR3 reads CASSLKGGAISYEQYF. CDR3 nucleotide sequence: TGTGCCAGCAGTTTAAAGGGGGGTGCAATCTCCTACGAGCAGTACTTC.

The rearrangement links TRBV4-1 to TRBJ1-1; no reliable D call. The CDR3 extends over 13 amino acids. Looked up from germline, CDR1 is MGHRA and CDR2 is YSYEKL. V shed 1 base and J shed 8 bases, with 11 bases lying between them. The CDR3 loop is CASSQGGHLEAFF. In DNA form, the CDR3 reads TGCGCCAGCAGCCAAGGAGGGCACCTGGAAGCTTTCTTT.

V gene TRBV7-9 combines with J gene TRBJ2-1; D gene ambiguous. This CDR3 has 16 residues. V dropped 5 bases and J dropped 1 base, with 15 bases sitting between them. Germline CDR1 is SEHNR and CDR2 is FQNEAQ (reference sequence). The chain's CDR3 is CASSPREQLSYNEQFF. The DNA for the CDR3 is TGTGCCAGCAGCCCTAGGGAACAGTTGTCCTACAATGAGCAGTTCTTC.

The chain joins TRBV11-3 to TRBJ2-3; TRBD2 aligns across 10 bases. This CDR3 is 15 amino acids long. Trimming took 6 bases from V and 8 from J; bases not matched to a gene: 11. CDR1 and CDR2 from the germline V gene are SGHNT and YENEEA. The CDR3 DNA sequence: TGTGCCAGCAGTTCCAACCCGGCTAGCGGGGGTACGCAGTATTTT. This sequence encodes CASSSNPASGGTQYF.

This chain's CDR3 is CASSPQIISNQPQHF. CDR3 in DNA: TGTGCCAGCAGCCCGCAAATAATTAGCAATCAGCCCCAGCATTTT. The chain recombines TRBV7-2 with TRBJ1-5; no clear D gene. Trimming took 5 bases from V and 0 from J, leaving 11 bases between them. The CDR3 is made up of 15 amino acids. CDR1 and CDR2 (germline): SGHTA, FQGNSA.

V and J are TRBV9 and TRBJ1-4; no reliable D call. Germline CDR1 and CDR2: SGDLS and YYNGEE. The CDR3 has 13 residues. Trimming took off 0 bases at V and 5 bases at J, with 5 bases between the two ends. Written as DNA, the CDR3 is TGTGCCAGCAGCGTAGACGTGAATGAAAAACTGTTTTTT. Amino acid sequence: CASSVDVNEKLFF.

The CDR3 DNA follows: TGTGCCAGCAGGGCACAGGGGGCGAACACCGGGGAGCTGTTTTTT. This encodes CASRAQGANTGELFF. The chain joins TRBV14 to TRBJ2-2; 8 bases line up with TRBD1. CDR1 SGHDN and CDR2 FVKESK come from the germline V gene. Losses at the gene ends were 6 bases for V and 0 bases for J; bases not matched to a gene: 3. The CDR3 length is 15 residues.

This clone was seen only once. The V gene is TRBV7-3, the J gene TRBJ2-6; the D gene is possibly TRBD1 (6 bases). Germline CDR1 is SGHTA and CDR2 is FQGTGA. The CDR3 is made up of 16 amino acids. The germline V and J ends were trimmed by 5 bases and 3 bases, with 14 bases remaining between them. CDR3 loop: CASSRGGSLGANVLTF. DNA for the CDR3: TGTGCCAGCAGCAGAGGGGGTAGCCTTGGGGCCAACGTCCTGACTTTC.

This clone turned up a few times. The genes are TRBV9 and TRBJ2-7, with 11 bases aligning to TRBD2. CDR1 and CDR2 from the germline V gene are SGDLS and YYNGEE. The CDR3 runs 15 residues. V trimming: 2 bases; J trimming: 4 bases; junction bases outside the gene matches: 5. The CDR3 loop is CASSVAIAGGYEQYF. In DNA, the CDR3 is TGTGCCAGCAGCGTCGCCATAGCGGGAGGGTACGAGCAGTACTTC.